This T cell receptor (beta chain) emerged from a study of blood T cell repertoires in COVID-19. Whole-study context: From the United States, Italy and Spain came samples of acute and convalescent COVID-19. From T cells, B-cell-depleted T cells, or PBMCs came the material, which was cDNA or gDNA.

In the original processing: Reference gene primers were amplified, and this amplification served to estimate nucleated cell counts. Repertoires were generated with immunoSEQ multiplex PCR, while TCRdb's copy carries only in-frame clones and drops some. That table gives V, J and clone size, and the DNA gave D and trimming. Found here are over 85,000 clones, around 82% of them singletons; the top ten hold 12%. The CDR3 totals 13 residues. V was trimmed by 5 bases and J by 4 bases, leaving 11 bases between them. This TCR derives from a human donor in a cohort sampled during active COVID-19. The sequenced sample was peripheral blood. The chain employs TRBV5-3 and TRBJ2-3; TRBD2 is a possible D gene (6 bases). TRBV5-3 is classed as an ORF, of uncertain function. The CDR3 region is CARRHGDSDTQYF. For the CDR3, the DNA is TGTGCCAGAAGGCATGGGGACTCAGATACGCAGTATTTT.